This entry concerns a single TCR beta chain. The antigen remains undetermined. Germline CDR1 reads DFQATT; CDR2 reads SNEGSKA (reference sequence). Trimming took 6 bases from V and 6 from J; bases not matched to a gene: 8. The CDR3 totals 13 residues. This entry is derived from a study of T cells in Graves' hyperthyroidism and ophthalmopathy. Study-wide findings and caveats: Separating ophthalmopathy from stable hyperthyroidism was achieved by a 13 V-J model. Most expanded thyroid clonotypes above 0.001 recurred in blood.

What was amplified from RNA transcripts were TCR beta CDR3 regions. The HTBI set primed first-round TCR CDR3 RT-PCR. One entry per CDR3 protein, called by TCRdb with MiXCR from the multiplex PCR reads. In the table there are approximately 510,000 distinct CDR3 sequences, approximately 48% of which are singletons. The chain uses TRBV20-1 and TRBJ2-3, with TRBD2 identical over 8 bases. The sequence derives from an adult woman with Graves' disease, either hyperthyroidism or ophthalmopathy (not recorded which). Sequencing was carried out using peripheral blood or thyroid tissue (not recorded which). CDR3 sequence (DNA): TGCAGTGCCACTAGCGGAGGGTGGGATACGCAGTATTTT. It encodes CSATSGGWDTQYF.